The 19 T cell receptor beta chains below were found in one sample sequenced in a study of shared clonotypes between healthy human individuals. Generated by immunoSEQ multiplex PCR, the TCRdb table keeps only in-frame clones and is missing some. In the table there are about 2.1 million clones, around 93% of which are singletons. CD45RO-negative CD8 cells positively selected for CCR7 made up the naive population, which excluded terminally differentiated effector memory CD45RA+ cells. Source material: naive CD8+ T cells from PBMCs. Receptors originate from a man aged 18 to 30 in good health. Some clones in this sample may be carry-over from other donors' samples.

DNA for the CDR3: TGTGCCAGCAGCTCCAACGGACGGGGGGCCGGTGGCTACACCTTC. Its protein is CASSSNGRGAGGYTF. This chain connects TRBV7-9 to TRBJ1-2; the D gene is possibly TRBD1 (6 bases). This CDR3 spans 15 amino acids. Germline CDR1 reads SEHNR; CDR2 reads FQNEAQ (reference sequence). V was pared by 4 bases and J by 7 bases, with 19 bases between.

The rearrangement uses TRBV15 and TRBJ2-7; D could derive from TRBD1 or TRBD2 (6 bases each). This CDR3 region has 13 residues. V dropped 5 bases and J dropped 3 bases, with 11 bases sitting between them. Per germline, CDR1 LNHNV and CDR2 YYDKDF (reference sequence). The CDR3 sequence is CATSPEGGYEQYF. The CDR3 DNA reads TGTGCCACCAGCCCGGAGGGGGGCTACGAGCAGTACTTC.

This chain links TRBV28 with TRBJ2-3, with TRBD1 as a possible D gene (6 bases). V lost 8 bases, J lost 0 bases, and 12 bases lay in between. Germline V gene data show CDR1 as MDHEN and CDR2 as SYDVKM. This CDR3 is built from 14 residues. Here the CDR3 reads CASGEDSSTDTQYF. CDR3 in DNA: TGTGCCAGCGGTGAGGACAGTAGCACAGATACGCAGTATTTT.

The rearrangement joins TRBV28 to TRBJ2-7; 7 bases agree with TRBD1. V lost 7 bases to trimming and J lost 3 bases; unmatched junction nucleotides: 9. The CDR3 sequence is 14 residues long. Germline values: CDR1 MDHEN, CDR2 SYDVKM. CDR3 amino acids: CASTPGRGLYEQYF. CDR3 sequence (DNA): TGTGCCAGCACTCCCGGAAGGGGGCTCTACGAGCAGTACTTC.

The genes are TRBV19 and TRBJ2-7; 7 bases map to TRBD1. CDR1 is LNHDA, CDR2 SQIVND, per germline (reference sequence). Trimming at V came to 5 bases and at J to 2 bases, leaving 12 bases not matched to a gene. The CDR3 consists of 16 residues. The CDR3 here is CASSAETGSFTYEQYF. CDR3 DNA: TGTGCCAGTAGTGCGGAGACAGGGAGCTTCACCTACGAGCAGTACTTC.

Worth noting for this clone: At the DNA level, this CDR3 is encoded by other sequences in the same sample as well. The chain is built from TRBV7-3 and TRBJ2-1, with a tentative D call TRBD1 (5 bases). Trimming left V 3 bases short and J 5 bases short, with 8 bases between. The CDR3 runs to 13 residues. Per the germline V gene, CDR1 is SGHTA and CDR2 is FQGTGA. The CDR3 sequence is CASSLTDNNEQFF. CDR3 DNA: TGTGCCAGCAGCTTGACAGATAACAATGAGCAGTTCTTC.

The CDR3 DNA reads TGTGCCAGCAGTGACGTGGCGGGAGGGTTCTACGAGCAGTACTTC. Residues: CASSDVAGGFYEQYF. V and J are TRBV25-1 and TRBJ2-7, with 9 bases matching TRBD2. Per germline, CDR1 MGHDK and CDR2 SYGVNS. J was trimmed by 3 bases and V by 3 bases; bases with no gene match: 6. The CDR3 has 15 amino acids.

The chain recombines TRBV4-1 with TRBJ2-3; 10 nucleotides line up with TRBD1. CDR1 and CDR2 (germline): MGHRA, YSYEKL. Losses at the gene ends were 0 bases for V and 3 bases for J; bases not matched to a gene: 6. The CDR3 runs 17 residues. This chain's CDR3 is CASSQDWDRGFTDTQYF. The CDR3 nucleotides are TGCGCCAGCAGCCAAGATTGGGACAGGGGATTTACAGATACGCAGTATTTT.

The chain uses TRBV4-3 and TRBJ2-1; D is uncertain. Per germline, CDR1 LGHNA and CDR2 YSLEER. The CDR3 covers 16 residues. V shed 2 bases and J shed 2 bases, with 13 bases lying between them. CDR3 DNA: TGCGCCAGCAGCCAATCTTTGCGGCCTCCCTACAATGAGCAGTTCTTC. The encoded protein is CASSQSLRPPYNEQFF.

V is TRBV19 and J is TRBJ1-3; 7 positions match TRBD1. Germline lookup yields CDR1 LNHDA and CDR2 SQIVND (reference sequence). This CDR3 contains 15 residues. The ends lost 8 bases at V and 2 bases at J; junction bases unmatched: 9. The chain's CDR3 is CASHRDRDPGNTIYF. CDR3 bases: TGTGCCAGTCATAGAGACAGGGATCCTGGAAACACCATATATTTT.

The chain is built from TRBV2 and TRBJ2-7, with D unclear. Germline V CDR1 and CDR2: SNHLY, FYNNEI. This CDR3 comprises 14 residues. Trimming left V 4 bases short and J 0 bases short, with 10 bases between. Written as DNA, the CDR3 is TGTGCCAGCAGTGGGGCAGGTAGCTCCTACGAGCAGTACTTC. Amino acids: CASSGAGSSYEQYF.

Comment on this clone: Other DNA sequences in this sample translate to the same CDR3. The chain has TRBV6-5 and TRBJ2-2; possibly TRBD2 for D (5 bases). The germline V gene has CDR1 MNHEY and CDR2 SVGAGI. Trimming removed 0 bases from V and 5 bases from J, with 10 bases in between. This CDR3 spans 15 amino acids. For the CDR3, the DNA is TGTGCCAGCAGTTACTCCGGGGTTGGGACCGGGGAGCTGTTTTTT. Amino acid sequence: CASSYSGVGTGELFF.

This clone was seen a few times. The sample carries other DNA sequences with the same CDR3. The rearrangement links TRBV27 to TRBJ1-1; 7 bases align to TRBD1. The CDR3 totals 14 residues. Germline V gene sequence: CDR1 MNHEY, CDR2 SMNVEV (reference sequence). Losses at the gene ends were 3 bases for V and 0 bases for J; bases not matched to a gene: 1. CDR3 bases: TGTGCCAGCAGTTTCAGGGGGATGAACACTGAAGCTTTCTTT. It codes for CASSFRGMNTEAFF.

This clone came up a few times. The chain carries TRBV29-1 and TRBJ1-1; D is possibly TRBD1 (5 bases). Germline CDR1 SQVTM, CDR2 ANQGSEA. The ends were cut back, 5 bases at V and 7 bases at J, with 8 bases in the middle. The CDR3 runs to 10 residues. The CDR3 coding sequence is TGCAGCGTTCAGGGAATTGAAGCTTTCTTT. Protein product: CSVQGIEAFF.

Note on this clone: Other nucleotide sequences from this sample produce the same CDR3. The chain has TRBV11-2 and TRBJ2-5, with a possible D match to TRBD2 (6 bases). The V gene's germline CDR1 is SGHAT and CDR2 FQNNGV. Trimming removed 5 bases from V and 2 bases from J, with 9 bases in between. This CDR3 is built from 13 residues. This CDR3 reads CASSPDYQETQYF. CDR3 in DNA: TGTGCCAGCAGCCCGGACTATCAAGAGACCCAGTACTTC.

The CDR3 DNA reads TGTGCCAGCAGTGAATCGGGTGAGCAGTTCTTC. Its protein is CASSESGEQFF. The chain has TRBV6-1 and TRBJ2-1; D remains unclear. Germline values: CDR1 MNHNS, CDR2 SASEGT. Trimming took 2 bases from V and 9 from J, leaving 5 bases between them. The CDR3 contains 11 residues.

CDR3 in DNA: TGTGCCAGCGTCGGGCCAACTAATGAAAAACTGTTTTTT. This gives the protein CASVGPTNEKLFF. The chain uses TRBV28 and TRBJ1-4, with D uncertain. This CDR3 is built from 13 residues. The germline V gene encodes CDR1 MDHEN and CDR2 SYDVKM. V lost 8 bases and J lost 0, with 7 bases in between. The full variable domain, in which reference TRBV28 and TRBJ1-4 provide the parts outside the CDR3, is DVKVTQSSRYLVKRTGEKVFLECVQDMDHENMFWYRQDPGLGLRLIYFSYDVKMKEKGDIPEGYSVSREKKERFSLILESASTNQTSMYLCASVGPTNEKLFFGSGTQLSVL.

The V and J genes are TRBV5-8 and TRBJ1-4; D remains unclear. Trimming left V 0 bases short and J 1 base short, with 10 bases between. The CDR3 spans 16 residues. Germline V gene sequence: CDR1 SGHTS, CDR2 YDEGEE. Here the CDR3 reads CASSLGFRRTNEKLFF. The CDR3 DNA is TGTGCCAGCAGCTTGGGTTTCCGGAGAACTAATGAAAAACTGTTTTTT.

V usage is TRBV27 and J usage is TRBJ2-7; TRBD1 aligns across 9 bases. Germline-derived CDR1 and CDR2 are MNHEY and SMNVEV (reference sequence). This CDR3 region has 16 residues. V dropped 1 base and J dropped 4; count of bases not matched to a gene: 8. CDR3 nucleotide sequence: TGTGCCAGCAGTTTATTGGACAGGGGAGTTGGGTACGAGCAGTACTTC. Translated: CASSLLDRGVGYEQYF.